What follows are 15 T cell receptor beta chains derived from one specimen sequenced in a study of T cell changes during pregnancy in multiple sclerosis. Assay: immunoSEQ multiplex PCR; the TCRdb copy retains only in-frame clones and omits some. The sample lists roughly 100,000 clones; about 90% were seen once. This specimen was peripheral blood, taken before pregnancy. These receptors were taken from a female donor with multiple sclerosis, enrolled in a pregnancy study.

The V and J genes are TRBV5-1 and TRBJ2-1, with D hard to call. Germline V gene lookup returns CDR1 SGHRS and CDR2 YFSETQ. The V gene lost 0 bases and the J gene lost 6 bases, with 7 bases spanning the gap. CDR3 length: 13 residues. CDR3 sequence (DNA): TGCGCCAGCAGCTTGGATCCCAGCAATGAGCAGTTCTTC. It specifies CASSLDPSNEQFF.

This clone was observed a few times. Here the CDR3 reads CASSLGLAGGNIQYF. Here the CDR3 DNA reads TGCGCCAGCAGCCTGGGACTAGCGGGGGGAAACATTCAGTACTTC. This sequence joins TRBV5-1 and TRBJ2-4; 15 bases fit TRBD2. V was pared by 4 bases and J by 6 bases, with 2 bases of the junction left unmatched. Germline values: CDR1 SGHRS, CDR2 YFSETQ. This CDR3 has 15 amino acids. Using reference TRBV5-1 and TRBJ2-4 for the parts outside the CDR3, the full variable domain is KAGVTQTPRYLIKTRGQQVTLSCSPISGHRSVSWYQQTPGQGLQFLFEYFSETQRNKGNFPGRFSGRQFSNSRSEMNVSTLELGDSALYLCASSLGLAGGNIQYFGAGTRLSVL.

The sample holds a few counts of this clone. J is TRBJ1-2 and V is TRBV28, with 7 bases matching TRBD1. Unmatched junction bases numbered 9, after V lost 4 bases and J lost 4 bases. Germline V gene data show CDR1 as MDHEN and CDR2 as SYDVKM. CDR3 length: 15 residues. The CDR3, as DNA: TGTGCCAGCAGTTGGCCGAGGGGGCTGAGCTATGGCTACACCTTC. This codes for CASSWPRGLSYGYTF.

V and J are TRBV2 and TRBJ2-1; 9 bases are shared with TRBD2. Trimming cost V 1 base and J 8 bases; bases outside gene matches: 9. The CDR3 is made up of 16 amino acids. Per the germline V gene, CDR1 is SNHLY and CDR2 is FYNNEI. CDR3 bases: TGTGCCAGCAGTGAAGAGGGCGGGGGGGCCCGGGATGAGCAGTTCTTC. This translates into CASSEEGGGARDEQFF.

As DNA, the CDR3 is TGTGCCAGCAGCCGGGGACAGCTGAACTATGGCTACACCTTC. It yields the protein CASSRGQLNYGYTF. The V gene is TRBV7-9, the J gene TRBJ1-2, with 7 positions matching TRBD1. Trimming removed 5 bases from V and 2 bases from J; junction bases left unmatched: 5. The length of the CDR3 is 14 residues. The germline CDR1 and CDR2 sequences are SEHNR and FQNEAQ (reference sequence).

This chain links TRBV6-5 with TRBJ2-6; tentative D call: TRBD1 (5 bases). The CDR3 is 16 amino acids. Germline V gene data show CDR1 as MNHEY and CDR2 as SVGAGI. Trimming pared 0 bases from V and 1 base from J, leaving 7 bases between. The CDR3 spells CASSYSGVSGANVLTF. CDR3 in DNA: TGTGCCAGCAGTTACTCAGGGGTTTCTGGGGCCAACGTCCTGACTTTC.

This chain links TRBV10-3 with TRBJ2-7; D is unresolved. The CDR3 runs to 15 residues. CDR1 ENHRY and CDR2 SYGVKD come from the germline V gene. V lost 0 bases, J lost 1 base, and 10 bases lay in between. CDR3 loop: CAISESGGSSYEQYF. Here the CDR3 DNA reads TGTGCCATCAGTGAGTCCGGCGGCTCATCCTACGAGCAGTACTTC.

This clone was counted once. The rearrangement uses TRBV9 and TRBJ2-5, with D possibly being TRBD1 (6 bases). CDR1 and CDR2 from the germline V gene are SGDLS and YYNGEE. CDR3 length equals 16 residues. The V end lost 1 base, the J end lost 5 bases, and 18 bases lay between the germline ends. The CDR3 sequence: CASSVYGTPGRETQYF. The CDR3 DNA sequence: TGTGCCAGCAGCGTATATGGGACACCGGGTCGGGAGACCCAGTACTTC. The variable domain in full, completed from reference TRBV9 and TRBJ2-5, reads DSGVTQTPKHLITATGQRVTLRCSPRSGDLSVYWYQQSLDQGLQFLIQYYNGEERAKGNILERFSAQQFPDLHSELNLSSLELGDSALYFCASSVYGTPGRETQYFGPGTRLLVL.

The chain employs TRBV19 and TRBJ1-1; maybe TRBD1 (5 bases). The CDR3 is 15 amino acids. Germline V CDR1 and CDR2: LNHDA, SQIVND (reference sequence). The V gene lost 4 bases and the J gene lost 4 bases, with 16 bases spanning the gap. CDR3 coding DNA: TGTGCCAGTAGTACGCGTCAGGGAAGGGCCACTGAAGCTTTCTTT. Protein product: CASSTRQGRATEAFF.

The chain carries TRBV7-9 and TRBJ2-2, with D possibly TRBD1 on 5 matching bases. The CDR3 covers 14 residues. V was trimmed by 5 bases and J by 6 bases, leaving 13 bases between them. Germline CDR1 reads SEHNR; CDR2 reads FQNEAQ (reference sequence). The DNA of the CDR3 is TGTGCCAGCAGCCCCCCGGCCAGGGCCGGGGAGCTGTTTTTT. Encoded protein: CASSPPARAGELFF.

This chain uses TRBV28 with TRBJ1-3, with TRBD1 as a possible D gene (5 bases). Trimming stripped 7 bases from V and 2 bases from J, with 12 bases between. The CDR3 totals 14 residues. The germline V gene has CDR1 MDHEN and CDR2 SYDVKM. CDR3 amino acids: CASIHGGTGNTIYF. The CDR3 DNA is TGTGCCAGCATCCATGGGGGGACTGGAAACACCATATATTTT.

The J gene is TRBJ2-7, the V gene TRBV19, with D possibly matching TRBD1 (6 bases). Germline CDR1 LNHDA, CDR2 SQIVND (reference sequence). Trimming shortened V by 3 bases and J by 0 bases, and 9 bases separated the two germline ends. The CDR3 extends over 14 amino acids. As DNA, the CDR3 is TGTGCCAGTAGTATGGGACACACCTCCTACGAGCAGTACTTC. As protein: CASSMGHTSYEQYF.

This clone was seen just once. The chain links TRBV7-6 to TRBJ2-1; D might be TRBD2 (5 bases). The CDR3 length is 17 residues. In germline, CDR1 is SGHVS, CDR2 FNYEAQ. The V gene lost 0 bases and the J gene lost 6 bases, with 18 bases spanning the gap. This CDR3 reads CASSLAGWELSGNEQFF. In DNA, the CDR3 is TGTGCCAGCAGCTTAGCTGGCTGGGAGTTGAGTGGCAATGAGCAGTTCTTC.

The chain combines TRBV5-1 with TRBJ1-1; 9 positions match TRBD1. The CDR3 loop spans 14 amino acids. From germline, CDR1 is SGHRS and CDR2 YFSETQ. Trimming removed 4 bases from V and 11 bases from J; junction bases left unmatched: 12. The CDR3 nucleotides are TGCGCCAGCAGCGCGGGACAGGGCGCGAGGGCGGCTTTCTTT. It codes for CASSAGQGARAAFF.

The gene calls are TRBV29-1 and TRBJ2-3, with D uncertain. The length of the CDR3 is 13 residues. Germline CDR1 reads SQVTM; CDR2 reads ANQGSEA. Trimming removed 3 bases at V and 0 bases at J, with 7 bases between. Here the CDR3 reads CSVEVGSTDTQYF. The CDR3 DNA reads TGCAGCGTTGAGGTTGGCAGCACAGATACGCAGTATTTT.